This T cell receptor (beta chain) is drawn from a study of T cell responses to AZD1222 COVID-19 vaccine. The CDR3 has 14 residues. V was pared by 4 bases and J by 1 base, with 8 bases between. Germline CDR1 WNHNN, CDR2 SYGVQD (reference sequence). Produced via immunoSEQ multiplex PCR; TCRdb's table is partial and in-frame only. Here the sample spans some 120,000 clones, 88% being singletons. This receptor was taken from an adult in good health. The chain carries TRBV10-1 and TRBJ2-1, with D hard to call. The sample here was peripheral blood, taken on day 0 of AZD1222 vaccination. CDR3 sequence reads: CASSGHQSYNEQFF. CDR3 DNA sequence: TGCGCCAGCAGTGGACACCAATCCTACAATGAGCAGTTCTTC.